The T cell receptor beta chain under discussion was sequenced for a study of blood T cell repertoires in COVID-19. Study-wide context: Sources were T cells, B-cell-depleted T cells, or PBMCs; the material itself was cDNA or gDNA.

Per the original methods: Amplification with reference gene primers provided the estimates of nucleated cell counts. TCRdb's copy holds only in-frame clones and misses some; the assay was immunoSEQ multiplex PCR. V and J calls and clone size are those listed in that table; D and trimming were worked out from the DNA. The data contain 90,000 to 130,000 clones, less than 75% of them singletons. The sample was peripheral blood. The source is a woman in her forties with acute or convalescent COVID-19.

The CDR3 DNA sequence: TGTGCCACCAGGGACAGCACCTACGAGCAGTACTTC. It specifies CATRDSTYEQYF. The V gene is TRBV19, the J gene TRBJ2-7; 7 nucleotides align to TRBD1. From germline, CDR1 is LNHDA and CDR2 SQIVND (reference sequence). This CDR3 region has 12 residues. V lost 10 bases, J lost 2 bases, and 5 bases stayed unmatched.